A selection of T cell receptor beta chains follows, all from one sample in a study of blood T cell repertoires in COVID-19. Only in-frame clones appear in the TCRdb table, and some are missing; sequencing was by immunoSEQ multiplex PCR. The sample contains 150,000 or so clones, around 85% of which appear only once. The sequenced sample consisted of peripheral blood. These receptors all come from a man between 60 and 75 years old who had recovered from COVID-19. Each CDR3 is given with its conserved first and last residue. Each record gives: CDR3 protein, CDR3 DNA, J gene, clone size, V gene, D gene. A D gene is named only where the DNA matches it firmly. Some rows mark clone size as missing; the rest say once, few, many or name a class of expanded clone.

CDR3: CASSSTGAGAEQYF
DNA: TGTGCCAGCAGCTCTACAGGGGCCGGGGCGGAGCAGTACTTC
J: TRBJ2-7
size: few
V: TRBV7-9
D: TRBD1

CDR3: CASSPGGEESIQYF
DNA: TGTGCCAGCTCACCAGGGGGGGAGGAGAGCATTCAGTACTTC
J: TRBJ2-4
size: .
V: TRBV18
D: TRBD2

CDR3: CASSLETNYGYTF
DNA: TGTGCCAGCAGCTTGGAAACAAATTATGGCTACACCTTC
J: TRBJ1-2
size: .
V: TRBV5-4
D: .

CDR3: CASSLLPGQVTMGSYEQYF
DNA: TGCGCCAGCAGCTTGTTACCGGGACAGGTCACTATGGGCTCCTACGAGCAGTACTTC
J: TRBJ2-7
size: .
V: TRBV5-1
D: TRBD1

CDR3: CASSLGSANHPGELFF
DNA: TGTGCCAGCAGCTTAGGGAGTGCGAACCACCCCGGGGAGCTGTTTTTT
J: TRBJ2-2
size: .
V: TRBV5-4
D: .

CDR3: CASSQGRQGKQYF
DNA: TGTGCCAGCAGCCAAGGTCGACAGGGGAAGCAGTATTTT
J: TRBJ2-3
size: .
V: TRBV14
D: TRBD1

CDR3: CASSHPRGLVYYEQYF
DNA: TGTGCCAGCAGCCACCCACGGGGATTAGTCTACTACGAGCAGTACTTC
J: TRBJ2-7
size: .
V: TRBV7-9
D: .

CDR3: CASSVDSNYGYTF
DNA: TGTGCCAGCAGCGTGGACAGCAACTATGGCTACACCTTC
J: TRBJ1-2
size: .
V: TRBV7-2
D: .

CDR3: CASSLDLLEGYGYTF
DNA: TGTGCCAGCAGCTTAGATCTTTTGGAGGGGTATGGCTACACCTTC
J: TRBJ1-2
size: .
V: TRBV11-2
D: .

CDR3: CSVEAQAGANVLTF
DNA: TGCAGCGTTGAAGCGCAGGCTGGGGCCAACGTCCTGACTTTC
J: TRBJ2-6
size: .
V: TRBV29-1
D: .

CDR3: CASRNRALNTEAFF
DNA: TGCGCCAGCAGAAACAGGGCTCTTAACACTGAAGCTTTCTTT
J: TRBJ1-1
size: .
V: TRBV4-1
D: .

CDR3: CASSYWAAGDTDTQYF
DNA: TGTGCCAGCAGTTATTGGGCGGCGGGGGACACAGATACGCAGTATTTT
J: TRBJ2-3
size: .
V: TRBV6-2/TRBV6-3
D: TRBD2

CDR3: CASSMDSPHEQYF
DNA: TGCGCCAGCAGCATGGACAGTCCCCACGAGCAGTACTTC
J: TRBJ2-7
size: .
V: TRBV5-1
D: .

CDR3: CASSKTGNEKLFF
DNA: TGTGCCAGTAGCAAAACAGGAAATGAAAAACTGTTTTTT
J: TRBJ1-4
size: once
V: TRBV19
D: .

CDR3: CASGLRSNRGTQYF
DNA: TGTGCTAGTGGTTTGAGGTCTAACCGAGGGACCCAGTACTTC
J: TRBJ2-5
size: .
V: TRBV12-5
D: .

CDR3: CAILLYNEQFF
DNA: TGTGCCATCCTTCTTTACAATGAGCAGTTCTTC
J: TRBJ2-1
size: .
V: TRBV2
D: .

CDR3: CASKRAGQLNTEAFF
DNA: TGTGCCAGCAAAAGAGCGGGGCAGCTGAACACTGAAGCTTTCTTT
J: TRBJ1-1
size: .
V: TRBV6-5
D: .

CDR3: CASKLRGPSTDTQYF
DNA: TGTGCCAGCAAGTTAAGGGGGCCTAGCACAGATACGCAGTATTTT
J: TRBJ2-3
size: .
V: TRBV6-5
D: TRBD1

CDR3: CASSPETGRNWQPQHF
DNA: TGTGCCAGTAGCCCTGAGACAGGGCGGAATTGGCAGCCCCAGCATTTT
J: TRBJ1-5
size: .
V: TRBV19
D: TRBD1

CDR3: CASSLTSWEQYF
DNA: TGTGCCAGCAGTTTGACTAGTTGGGAGCAGTACTTC
J: TRBJ2-7
size: .
V: TRBV12-3/TRBV12-4
D: .

CDR3: CASSQEAGFSPLHF
DNA: TGTGCCAGCAGCCAAGAGGCGGGATTCTCACCCCTCCACTTT
J: TRBJ1-6
size: .
V: TRBV3-1/TRBV3-2
D: .

CDR3: CASSHALRASGGAETQYF
DNA: TGTGCCAGCAGCCACGCTCTTCGAGCTAGCGGGGGGGCGGAGACCCAGTACTTC
J: TRBJ2-5
size: .
V: TRBV4-2
D: TRBD2

CDR3: CASSEGTGRGEKLFF
DNA: TGTGCCAGCAGTGAGGGGACAGGGAGAGGTGAAAAACTGTTTTTT
J: TRBJ1-4
size: .
V: TRBV11-3
D: TRBD1

CDR3: CASSYSGDRASYEQYF
DNA: TGTGCCAGCAGTTACTCGGGGGACAGGGCTTCCTACGAGCAGTACTTC
J: TRBJ2-7
size: few
V: TRBV6-6
D: TRBD1

CDR3: CASSIHRGSYNEQFF
DNA: TGTGCCAGTAGTATTCACAGGGGTTCCTACAATGAGCAGTTCTTC
J: TRBJ2-1
size: .
V: TRBV19
D: TRBD1

CDR3: CASSLKGRGRNF
DNA: TGTGCCAGCAGTTTAAAGGGCCGGGGAAGAAATTTC
J: TRBJ2-7
size: .
V: TRBV6-2/TRBV6-3
D: .

CDR3: CASSLDSDPGETQYF
DNA: TGCGCCAGCAGCTTGGATTCAGACCCGGGGGAGACCCAGTACTTC
J: TRBJ2-5
size: .
V: TRBV5-1
D: .

CDR3: CASSSGQDNYGYTF
DNA: TGTGCCAGCAGCTCTGGACAGGACAACTATGGCTACACCTTC
J: TRBJ1-2
size: .
V: TRBV5-5
D: TRBD1

CDR3: CASSDWRYGYTF
DNA: TGTGCCAGCAGTGATTGGAGATATGGCTACACCTTC
J: TRBJ1-2
size: .
V: TRBV25-1
D: .

CDR3: CASSSAGSGANVLTF
DNA: TGTGCCAGCAGCTCAGCGGGCTCTGGGGCCAACGTCCTGACTTTC
J: TRBJ2-6
size: .
V: TRBV11-3
D: .

CDR3: CAISGWSGQSYNEQFF
DNA: TGTGCCATCAGCGGATGGTCGGGACAGTCGTACAATGAGCAGTTCTTC
J: TRBJ2-1
size: once
V: TRBV10-3
D: TRBD1

CDR3: CASSTKQGSNYGYTF
DNA: TGTGCCAGCAGTACAAAACAGGGGTCTAACTATGGCTACACCTTC
J: TRBJ1-2
size: .
V: TRBV27
D: TRBD1

CDR3: CSGRGQMNTEAFF
DNA: TGCAGCGGCAGGGGGCAGATGAACACTGAAGCTTTCTTT
J: TRBJ1-1
size: .
V: TRBV29-1
D: TRBD1

CDR3: CASSFSGQVGDEQFF
DNA: TGTGCCAGCAGTTTTTCGGGACAGGTCGGCGATGAGCAGTTCTTC
J: TRBJ2-1
size: once
V: TRBV6-1
D: TRBD1

CDR3: CASSSGTSGGASYNEQFF
DNA: TGTGCCAGCAGCTCCGGGACTAGCGGGGGGGCCTCCTACAATGAGCAGTTCTTC
J: TRBJ2-1
size: .
V: TRBV7-2
D: TRBD2

CDR3: CSASDIGDTLSYEQYF
DNA: TGCAGTGCTAGTGATATAGGGGACACACTATCCTACGAGCAGTACTTC
J: TRBJ2-7
size: .
V: TRBV20-1
D: .

CDR3: CASSSGSSNEKLFF
DNA: TGTGCCAGCAGCTCGGGGAGTTCTAATGAAAAACTGTTTTTT
J: TRBJ1-4
size: .
V: TRBV7-9
D: .

CDR3: CASSDEQGAYGYTF
DNA: TGTGCCAGCAGTGACGAGCAGGGCGCCTATGGCTACACCTTC
J: TRBJ1-2
size: .
V: TRBV6-4
D: .

CDR3: CASSIGGAYEQFF
DNA: TGTGCCAGCAGTATCGGGGGGGCCTATGAGCAGTTCTTC
J: TRBJ2-1
size: .
V: TRBV12-3/TRBV12-4
D: TRBD2